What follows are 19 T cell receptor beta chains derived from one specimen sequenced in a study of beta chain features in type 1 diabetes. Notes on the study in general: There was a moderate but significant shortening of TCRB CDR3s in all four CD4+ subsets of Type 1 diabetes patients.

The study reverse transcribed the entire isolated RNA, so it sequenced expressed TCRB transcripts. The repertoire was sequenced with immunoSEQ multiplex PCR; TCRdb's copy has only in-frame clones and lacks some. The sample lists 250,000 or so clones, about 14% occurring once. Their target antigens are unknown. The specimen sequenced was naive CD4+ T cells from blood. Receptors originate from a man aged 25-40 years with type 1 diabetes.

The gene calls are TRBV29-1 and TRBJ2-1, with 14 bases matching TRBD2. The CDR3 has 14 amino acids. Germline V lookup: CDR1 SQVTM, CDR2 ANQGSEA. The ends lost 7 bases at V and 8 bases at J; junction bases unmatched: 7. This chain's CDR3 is CSAKTSGGAYEQFF. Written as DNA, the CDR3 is TGCAGCGCCAAGACTAGCGGGGGGGCATATGAGCAGTTCTTC.

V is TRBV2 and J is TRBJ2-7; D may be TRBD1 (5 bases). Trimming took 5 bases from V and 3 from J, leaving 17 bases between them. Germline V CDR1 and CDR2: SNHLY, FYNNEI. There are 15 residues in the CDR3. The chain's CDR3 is CASSRPFTDIYEQYF. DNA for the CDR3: TGTGCCAGCAGTCGGCCCTTCACGGACATCTACGAGCAGTACTTC.

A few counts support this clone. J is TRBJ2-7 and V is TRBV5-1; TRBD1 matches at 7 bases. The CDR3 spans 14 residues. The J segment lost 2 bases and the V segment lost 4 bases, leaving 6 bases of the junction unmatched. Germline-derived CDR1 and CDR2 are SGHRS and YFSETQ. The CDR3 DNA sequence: TGCGCCAGCAGCGCTACAGGGGACCCCTACGAGCAGTACTTC. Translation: CASSATGDPYEQYF.

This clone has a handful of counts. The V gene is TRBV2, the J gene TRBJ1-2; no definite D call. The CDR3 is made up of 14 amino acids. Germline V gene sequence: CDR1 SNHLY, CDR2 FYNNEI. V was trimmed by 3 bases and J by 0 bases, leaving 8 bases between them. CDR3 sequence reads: CASSDTEANYGYTF. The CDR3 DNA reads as TGTGCCAGCAGTGATACAGAAGCTAACTATGGCTACACCTTC. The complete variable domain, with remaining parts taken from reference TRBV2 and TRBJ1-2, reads EPEVTQTPSHQVTQMGQEVILRCVPISNHLYFYWYRQILGQKVEFLVSFYNNEISEKSEIFDDQFSVERPDGSNFTLKIRSTKLEDSAMYFCASSDTEANYGYTFGSGTRLTVV.

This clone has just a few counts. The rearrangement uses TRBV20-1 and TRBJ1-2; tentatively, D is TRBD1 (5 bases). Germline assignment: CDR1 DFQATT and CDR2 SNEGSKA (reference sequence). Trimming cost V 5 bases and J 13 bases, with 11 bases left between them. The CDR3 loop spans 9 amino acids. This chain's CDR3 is CSAGGWGTF. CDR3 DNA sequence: TGCAGTGCTGGGGGGTGGGGCACCTTC.

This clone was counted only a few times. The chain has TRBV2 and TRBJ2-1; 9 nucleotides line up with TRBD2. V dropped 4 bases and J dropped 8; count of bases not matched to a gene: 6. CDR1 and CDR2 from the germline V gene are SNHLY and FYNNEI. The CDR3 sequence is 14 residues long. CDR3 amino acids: CASSALAGLDEQFF. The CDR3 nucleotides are TGTGCCAGCAGTGCTCTAGCGGGGTTGGATGAGCAGTTCTTC.

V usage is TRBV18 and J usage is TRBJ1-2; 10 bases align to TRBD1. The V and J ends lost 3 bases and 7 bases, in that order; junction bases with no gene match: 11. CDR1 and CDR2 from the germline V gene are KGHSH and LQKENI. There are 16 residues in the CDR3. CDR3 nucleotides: TGTGCCAGCTCACCCGGGACAGGGGAGTTTGTCTTTGGCTACACCTTC. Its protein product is CASSPGTGEFVFGYTF.

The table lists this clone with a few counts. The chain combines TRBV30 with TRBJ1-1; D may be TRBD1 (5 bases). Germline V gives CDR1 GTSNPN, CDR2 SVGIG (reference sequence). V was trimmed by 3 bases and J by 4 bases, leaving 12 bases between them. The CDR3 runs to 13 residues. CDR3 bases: TGTGCCTGGAGGCCCAGGGTGAGCACTGAAGCTTTCTTT. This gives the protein CAWRPRVSTEAFF.

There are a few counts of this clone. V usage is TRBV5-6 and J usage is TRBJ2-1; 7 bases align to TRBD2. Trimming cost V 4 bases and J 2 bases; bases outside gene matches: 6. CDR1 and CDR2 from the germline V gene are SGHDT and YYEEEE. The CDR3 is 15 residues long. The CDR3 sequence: CASSRGGDTYNEQFF. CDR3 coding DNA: TGTGCCAGCAGCAGGGGAGGGGATACCTACAATGAGCAGTTCTTC. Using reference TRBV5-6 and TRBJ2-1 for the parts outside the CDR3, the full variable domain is DAGVTQSPTHLIKTRGQQVTLRCSPKSGHDTVSWYQQALGQGPQFIFQYYEEEERQRGNFPDRFSGHQFPNYSSELNVNALLLGDSALYLCASSRGGDTYNEQFFGPGTRLTVL.

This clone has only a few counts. The CDR3 DNA is TGCGCCAGCAGCACGTCGGAAGGCAGGGTCTCCCAGGTGTTCTTT. Its translation: CASSTSEGRVSQVFF. The genes are TRBV5-1 and TRBJ1-1; maybe TRBD1 (5 bases). The V gene lost 4 bases and the J gene lost 14 bases, with 27 bases spanning the gap. From germline, CDR1 is SGHRS and CDR2 YFSETQ. The CDR3 sequence is 15 residues long.

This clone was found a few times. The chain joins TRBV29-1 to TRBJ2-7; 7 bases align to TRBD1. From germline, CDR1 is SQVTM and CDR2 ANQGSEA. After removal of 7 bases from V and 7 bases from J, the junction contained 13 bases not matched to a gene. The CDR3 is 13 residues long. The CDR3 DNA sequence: TGCAGCGCTGGACCGACAGGGTGGGGGGAGCAGTACTTC. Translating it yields CSAGPTGWGEQYF.

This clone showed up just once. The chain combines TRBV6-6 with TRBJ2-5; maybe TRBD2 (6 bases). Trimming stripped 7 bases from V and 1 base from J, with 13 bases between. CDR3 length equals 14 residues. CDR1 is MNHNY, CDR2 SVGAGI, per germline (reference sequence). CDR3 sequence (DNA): TGTGCCAGCAACCACGGAGGGCCCCAAGAGACCCAGTACTTC. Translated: CASNHGGPQETQYF.

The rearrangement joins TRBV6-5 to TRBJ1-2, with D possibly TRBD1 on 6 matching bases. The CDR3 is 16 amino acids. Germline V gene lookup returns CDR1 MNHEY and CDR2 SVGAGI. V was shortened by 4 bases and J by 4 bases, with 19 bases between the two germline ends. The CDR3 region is CASSFSPNSRGYGYTF. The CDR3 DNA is TGTGCCAGCAGTTTCTCCCCTAACTCCAGGGGCTATGGCTACACCTTC.

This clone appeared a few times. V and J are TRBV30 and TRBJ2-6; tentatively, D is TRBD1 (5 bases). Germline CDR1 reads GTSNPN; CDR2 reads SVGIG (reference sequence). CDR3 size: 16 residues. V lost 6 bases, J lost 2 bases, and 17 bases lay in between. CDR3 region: CACPTLGAAGANVLTF. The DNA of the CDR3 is TGTGCCTGCCCAACTTTAGGGGCTGCTGGGGCCAACGTCCTGACTTTC.

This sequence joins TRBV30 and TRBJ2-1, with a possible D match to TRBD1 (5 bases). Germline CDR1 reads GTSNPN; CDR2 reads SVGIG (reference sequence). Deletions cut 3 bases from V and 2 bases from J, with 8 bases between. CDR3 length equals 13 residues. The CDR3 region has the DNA TGTGCCTGGAGCTCCAGGGCCTACAATGAGCAGTTCTTC. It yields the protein CAWSSRAYNEQFF.

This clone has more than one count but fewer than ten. DNA for the CDR3: TGTGCCAGCAGACGGGACTATAATTCACCCCTCCACTTT. Its protein product is CASRRDYNSPLHF. V gene TRBV25-1 combines with J gene TRBJ1-6, with D hard to call. V lost 6 bases and J 3 bases, leaving 6 bases between the germline ends. The CDR3 has 13 amino acids. From germline, CDR1 is MGHDK and CDR2 SYGVNS. Using reference TRBV25-1 and TRBJ1-6 for the parts outside the CDR3, the full variable domain is EADIYQTPRYLVIGTGKKITLECSQTMGHDKMYWYQQDPGMELHLIHYSYGVNSTEKGDLSSESTVSRIRTEHFPLTLESARPSHTSQYLCASRRDYNSPLHFGNGTRLTVT.

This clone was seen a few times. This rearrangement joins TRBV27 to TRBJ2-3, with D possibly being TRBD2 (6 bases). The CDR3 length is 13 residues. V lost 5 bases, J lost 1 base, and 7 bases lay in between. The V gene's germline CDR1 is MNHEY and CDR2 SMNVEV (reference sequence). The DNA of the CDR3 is TGTGCCAGCAGTACGGGGGGCACAGATACGCAGTATTTT. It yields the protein CASSTGGTDTQYF.

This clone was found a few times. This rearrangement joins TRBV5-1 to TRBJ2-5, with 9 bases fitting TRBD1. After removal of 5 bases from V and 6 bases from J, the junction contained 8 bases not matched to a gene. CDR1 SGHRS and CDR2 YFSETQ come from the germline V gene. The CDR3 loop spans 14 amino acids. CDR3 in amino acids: CASSHGTGPQTQYF. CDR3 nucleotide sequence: TGCGCCAGCAGTCATGGGACAGGGCCGCAGACCCAGTACTTC.

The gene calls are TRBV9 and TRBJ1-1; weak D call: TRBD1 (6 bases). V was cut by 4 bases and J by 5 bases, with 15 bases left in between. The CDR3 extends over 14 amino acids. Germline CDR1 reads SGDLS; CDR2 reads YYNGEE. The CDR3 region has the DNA TGTGCCAGCAGCCGACAGGACGGAAGGACTGAAGCTTTCTTT. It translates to CASSRQDGRTEAFF.